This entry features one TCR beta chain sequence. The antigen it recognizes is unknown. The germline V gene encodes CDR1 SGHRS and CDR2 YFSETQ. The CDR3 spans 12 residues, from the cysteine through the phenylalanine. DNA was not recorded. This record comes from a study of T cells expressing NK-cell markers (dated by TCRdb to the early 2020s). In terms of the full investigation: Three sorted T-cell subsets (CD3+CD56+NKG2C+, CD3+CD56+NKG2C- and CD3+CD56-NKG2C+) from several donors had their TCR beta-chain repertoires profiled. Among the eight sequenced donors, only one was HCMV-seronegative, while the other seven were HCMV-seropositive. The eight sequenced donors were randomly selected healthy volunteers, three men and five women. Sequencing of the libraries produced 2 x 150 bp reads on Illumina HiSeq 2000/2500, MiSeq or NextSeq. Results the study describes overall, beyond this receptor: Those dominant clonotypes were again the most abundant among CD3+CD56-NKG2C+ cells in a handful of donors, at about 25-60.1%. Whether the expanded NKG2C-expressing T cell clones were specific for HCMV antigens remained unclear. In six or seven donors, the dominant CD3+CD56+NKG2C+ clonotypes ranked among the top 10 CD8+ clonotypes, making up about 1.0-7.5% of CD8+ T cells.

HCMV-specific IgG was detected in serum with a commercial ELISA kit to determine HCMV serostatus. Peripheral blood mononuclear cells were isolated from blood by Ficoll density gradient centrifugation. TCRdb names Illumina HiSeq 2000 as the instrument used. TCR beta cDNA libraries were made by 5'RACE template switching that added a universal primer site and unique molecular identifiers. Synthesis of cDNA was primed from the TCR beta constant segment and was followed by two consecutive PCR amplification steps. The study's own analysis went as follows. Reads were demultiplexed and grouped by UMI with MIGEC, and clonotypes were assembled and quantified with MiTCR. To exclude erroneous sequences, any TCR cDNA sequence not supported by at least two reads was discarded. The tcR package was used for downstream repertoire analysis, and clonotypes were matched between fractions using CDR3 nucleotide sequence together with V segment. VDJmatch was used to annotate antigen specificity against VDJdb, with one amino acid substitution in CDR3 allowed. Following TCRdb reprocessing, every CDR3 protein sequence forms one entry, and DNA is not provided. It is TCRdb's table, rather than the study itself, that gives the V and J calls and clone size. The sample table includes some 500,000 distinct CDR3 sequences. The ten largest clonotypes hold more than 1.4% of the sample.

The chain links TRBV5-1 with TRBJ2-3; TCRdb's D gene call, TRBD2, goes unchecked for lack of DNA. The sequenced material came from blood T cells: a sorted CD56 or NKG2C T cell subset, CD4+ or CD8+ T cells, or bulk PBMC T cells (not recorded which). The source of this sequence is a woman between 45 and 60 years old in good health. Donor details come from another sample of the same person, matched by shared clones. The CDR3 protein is CASGGGADTQYF.